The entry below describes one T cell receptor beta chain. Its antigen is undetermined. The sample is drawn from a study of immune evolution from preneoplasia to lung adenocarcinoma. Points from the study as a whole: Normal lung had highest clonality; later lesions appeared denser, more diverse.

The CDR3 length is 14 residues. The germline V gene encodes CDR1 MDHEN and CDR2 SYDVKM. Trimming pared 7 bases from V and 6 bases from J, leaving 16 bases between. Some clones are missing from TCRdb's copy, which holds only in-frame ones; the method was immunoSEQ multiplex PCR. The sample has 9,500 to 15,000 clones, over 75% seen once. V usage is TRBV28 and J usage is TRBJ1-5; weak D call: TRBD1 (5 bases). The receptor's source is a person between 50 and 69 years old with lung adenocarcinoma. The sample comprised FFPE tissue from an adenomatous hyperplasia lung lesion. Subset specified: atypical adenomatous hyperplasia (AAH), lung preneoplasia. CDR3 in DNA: TGTGCCAGCACCAAGGAGATGGGGGGTCAGCCCCAGCATTTT. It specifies CASTKEMGGQPQHF.